The clone carrying this TCR beta chain was seen more than once but under ten times. This entry belongs to a study of T cells after posttransplantation cyclophosphamide. Clones were sequenced by immunoSEQ multiplex PCR, and TCRdb holds only the in-frame ones, with some missing. This sample includes under 45,000 clones with no singletons; its ten biggest clones take up 5.9%. V was shortened by 0 bases and J by 2 bases, with 12 bases between the two germline ends. CDR1 is SGDLS and CDR2 is YYNGEE in the germline V gene. This CDR3 has 16 amino acids. The related graft donor's blood sample was taken on the day of bone marrow donation.

Material: PBMCs. The origin of this receptor is a man aged 25 to 45 in good health and a related stem cell transplant donor. This chain uses TRBV9 with TRBJ1-5, with a weak D call TRBD1 (6 bases). Written as DNA, the CDR3 is TGTGCCAGCAGCGTAGGCGGGGGGCCGGGCAATCAGCCCCAGCATTTT. Translation gives CASSVGGGPGNQPQHF.